Listed below are T cell receptor beta chains from one sample, sequenced in a study of T cells after yellow fever vaccination. TCRdb re-analysed the 5' RACE reads in MiXCR, keeping a single row per CDR3 protein. The data contain fewer than 650,000 distinct CDR3 sequences, 20% to 25% of them singletons. The source was PBMCs, collected about 20 days after the first yellow fever vaccination. These receptors came from a man aged 18 to 29 who received the YFV17D yellow fever vaccine. CDR3s include the opening cysteine and the closing phenylalanine or tryptophan. Each record gives: D gene, J gene, V gene, CDR3 length, clone size, CDR3 DNA, CDR3 protein. The D gene is left open where the match is weak. Clone size appears in some rows only: once, few, many, or a class for an expanded clone.

d_gene: NA
j_gene: TRBJ1-2
v_gene: TRBV24-1
len: 12
abundance: NA
CDR3nt: TGTGCCACCAGTGAGGGTAGCTATGGCTACACCTTC
CDR3aa: CATSEGSYGYTF

d_gene: NA
j_gene: TRBJ1-1
v_gene: TRBV29-1
len: 10
abundance: NA
CDR3nt: TGCAGCGTTGTTGAATGGGAAGCTTTCTTT
CDR3aa: CSVVEWEAFF

d_gene: NA
j_gene: TRBJ1-1
v_gene: TRBV18
len: 15
abundance: NA
CDR3nt: TGTGCCAGCTCACCTGATGGGTACATGAACACTGAAGCTTTCTTT
CDR3aa: CASSPDGYMNTEAFF

d_gene: NA
j_gene: TRBJ1-2
v_gene: TRBV4-2
len: 12
abundance: NA
CDR3nt: TGTGCCAGCAGCCAAGAATTGTATGGCTACACCTTC
CDR3aa: CASSQELYGYTF

d_gene: NA
j_gene: TRBJ2-3
v_gene: TRBV20-1
len: 14
abundance: few
CDR3nt: TGCAGTGCTAAGGCCCCGACTGGCACAGATACGCAGTATTTT
CDR3aa: CSAKAPTGTDTQYF

d_gene: NA
j_gene: TRBJ2-3
v_gene: TRBV23-1
len: 14
abundance: NA
CDR3nt: TGCGCCAGCAGAGGGGTATTGGGCACAGATACGCAGTATTTT
CDR3aa: CASRGVLGTDTQYF

d_gene: NA
j_gene: TRBJ1-6
v_gene: TRBV12-3/TRBV12-4
len: 14
abundance: few
CDR3nt: TGTGCCAGCAGGGGACCGGGGTTTAATTCACCCCTCCACTTT
CDR3aa: CASRGPGFNSPLHF

d_gene: TRBD1
j_gene: TRBJ2-7
v_gene: TRBV5-1
len: 16
abundance: NA
CDR3nt: TGCGCCAGCAGCTTGGCCACCGCGCAGGGGGCCTACGAGCAGTACTTC
CDR3aa: CASSLATAQGAYEQYF

d_gene: TRBD1
j_gene: TRBJ2-1
v_gene: TRBV18
len: 16
abundance: few
CDR3nt: TGTGCCAGCTCGCGTACTCCGGGACAGTCTCTCCCTGAGCAGTTCTTC
CDR3aa: CASSRTPGQSLPEQFF

d_gene: TRBD1
j_gene: TRBJ2-7
v_gene: TRBV29-1
len: 12
abundance: few
CDR3nt: TGCAGCGCCGGGGACAGGGGCTACGAGCAGTACTTC
CDR3aa: CSAGDRGYEQYF

d_gene: NA
j_gene: TRBJ2-6
v_gene: TRBV12-3/TRBV12-4
len: 16
abundance: NA
CDR3nt: TGTGCCAGCAGTCGGGACACCAACTCTGGGGCCAACGTCCTGACTTTC
CDR3aa: CASSRDTNSGANVLTF

d_gene: TRBD1
j_gene: TRBJ2-2
v_gene: TRBV25-1
len: 15
abundance: NA
CDR3nt: TGTGCCAGCAGTGAGTGGACAGGGGGCACCGGGGAGCTGTTTTTT
CDR3aa: CASSEWTGGTGELFF

d_gene: TRBD2
j_gene: TRBJ2-5
v_gene: TRBV6-2/TRBV6-3
len: 14
abundance: NA
CDR3nt: TGTGCCAGCAGGCGGACTAGCGGGGAAGAGACCCAGTACTTC
CDR3aa: CASRRTSGEETQYF

d_gene: NA
j_gene: TRBJ1-2
v_gene: TRBV30
len: 14
abundance: few
CDR3nt: TGTGCCTGGAGTGGTGTGTCAGGGATCCGGGGCTACACCTTC
CDR3aa: CAWSGVSGIRGYTF

d_gene: TRBD1
j_gene: TRBJ2-3
v_gene: TRBV2
len: 15
abundance: few
CDR3nt: TGTGCCAGCAGGATGGACAGGGCGCCAACAGATACGCAGTATTTT
CDR3aa: CASRMDRAPTDTQYF

d_gene: NA
j_gene: TRBJ1-6
v_gene: TRBV6-2/TRBV6-3
len: 19
abundance: NA
CDR3nt: TGTGCCAGCAGTTACTCGAAACAGGCTCTCCGCCGCAGAAATTCACCCCTCCACTTT
CDR3aa: CASSYSKQALRRRNSPLHF

d_gene: NA
j_gene: TRBJ2-2
v_gene: TRBV12-3/TRBV12-4
len: 13
abundance: NA
CDR3nt: TGTGCCAGCAGACAGGACCGGACCGGGGAGCTGTTTTTT
CDR3aa: CASRQDRTGELFF

d_gene: NA
j_gene: TRBJ2-7
v_gene: TRBV7-2
len: 12
abundance: few
CDR3nt: TGTGCCAGCAGCTTCCCTACCGACGAGCAGTACTTC
CDR3aa: CASSFPTDEQYF

d_gene: NA
j_gene: TRBJ2-7
v_gene: TRBV12-3/TRBV12-4
len: 12
abundance: few
CDR3nt: TGTGCCAGCAGTTTAGTGTCCCCCGAGCAGTACTTC
CDR3aa: CASSLVSPEQYF

d_gene: NA
j_gene: TRBJ1-1
v_gene: TRBV20-1
len: 14
abundance: once
CDR3nt: TGCAGTGTACCCGACACGGGGAGGTACACTGAAGCTTTCTTT
CDR3aa: CSVPDTGRYTEAFF

d_gene: NA
j_gene: TRBJ2-7
v_gene: TRBV7-2
len: 14
abundance: few
CDR3nt: TGTGCCAGCAGCTCTTCCCAGACTACCTACGAGCAGTACTTC
CDR3aa: CASSSSQTTYEQYF

d_gene: NA
j_gene: TRBJ2-1
v_gene: TRBV6-2/TRBV6-3
len: 15
abundance: NA
CDR3nt: TGTGCCAGCAGTTACCGGGACGGGACATACAATGAGCAGTTCTTC
CDR3aa: CASSYRDGTYNEQFF

d_gene: NA
j_gene: TRBJ2-3
v_gene: TRBV7-2
len: 14
abundance: few
CDR3nt: TGTGCCAGCAGCTTGCGCAGGGCCCCAGATACGCAGTATTTT
CDR3aa: CASSLRRAPDTQYF

d_gene: NA
j_gene: TRBJ2-3
v_gene: TRBV12-5
len: 13
abundance: few
CDR3nt: TGTGCTAGTGGCCGGACGGCCACAGATACGCAGTATTTT
CDR3aa: CASGRTATDTQYF

d_gene: NA
j_gene: TRBJ2-3
v_gene: TRBV2
len: 16
abundance: NA
CDR3nt: TGTGCCAGCAGTGAAGGGAACCGCCGGGGCACAGATACGCAGTATTTT
CDR3aa: CASSEGNRRGTDTQYF

d_gene: NA
j_gene: TRBJ2-6
v_gene: TRBV27
len: 16
abundance: few
CDR3nt: TGTGCCAGCAGTTTATCTTCGGGGACTGGGGCCAACGTCCTGACTTTC
CDR3aa: CASSLSSGTGANVLTF